The 28 T cell receptor beta chains given below trace back to one sample, sequenced in a study of blood T cells in healthy people across ages. A second PCR of about 7 to 11 cycles used a sample-barcoded 5' primer and a J-beta primer mix. Via MiXCR, TCRdb re-called the 5' RACE reads, giving one row per CDR3 protein. The sample holds some 760,000 distinct CDR3 sequences, around a quarter seen once. These sequences were also reported in another study, on T cells of mothers and their children.

The sample comprised blood. The receptors shown here come from a boy between 10 and 17 years old in good health.

This clonotype occurred a few times. This rearrangement joins TRBV7-2 to TRBJ2-1; 11 positions match TRBD1. With V trimmed by 5 bases and J by 3 bases, 9 bases remained unmatched. Germline assignment: CDR1 SGHTA and CDR2 FQGNSA. This CDR3 is 17 amino acids long. The CDR3 reads CASSHNLGQGDYNEQFF. The CDR3 nucleotides are TGTGCCAGCAGCCACAACCTGGGACAGGGGGACTACAATGAGCAGTTCTTC.

This clonotype has a handful of counts. The rearrangement joins TRBV29-1 to TRBJ1-1; D is uncertain. The CDR3 totals 13 residues. Deletions cut 0 bases from V and 1 base from J, with 6 bases between. CDR1 is SQVTM, CDR2 ANQGSEA, per germline. The CDR3 sequence is CSVEDVGNTEAFF. CDR3 DNA sequence: TGCAGCGTTGAAGATGTCGGGAACACTGAAGCTTTCTTT.

This sequence joins TRBV6-6 and TRBJ1-2; D might be TRBD1 (5 bases). Looked up from germline, CDR1 is MNHNY and CDR2 is SVGAGI (reference sequence). This CDR3 has 15 residues. V was shortened by 0 bases and J by 0 bases, with 8 bases between the two germline ends. CDR3 sequence: CASSYSGDPNYGYTF. As DNA, the CDR3 is TGTGCCAGCAGTTACTCCGGGGACCCTAACTATGGCTACACCTTC.

This clonotype was seen more than once but under ten times. This chain connects TRBV7-9 to TRBJ1-4; D not resolved. The CDR3 spans 13 residues. Germline CDR1 SEHNR, CDR2 FQNEAQ (reference sequence). V lost 3 bases and J 8 bases, leaving 10 bases between the germline ends. CDR3 amino acids: CASSLEEREKLFF. The CDR3 DNA reads as TGTGCCAGCAGCTTGGAGGAGAGGGAAAAACTGTTTTTT. The whole variable domain, remainder taken from reference TRBV7-9 and TRBJ1-4, is DTGVSQNPRHKITKRGQNVTFRCDPISEHNRLYWYRQTLGQGPEFLTYFQNEAQLEKSRLLSDRFSAERPKGSFSTLEIQRTEQGDSAMYLCASSLEEREKLFFGSGTQLSVL.

V usage is TRBV18 and J usage is TRBJ2-2, with D possibly matching TRBD2 (5 bases). This CDR3 contains 14 residues. The germline CDR1 and CDR2 sequences are KGHSH and LQKENI. Trimming removed 3 bases from V and 6 bases from J, with 11 bases in between. The CDR3, as DNA: TGTGCCAGCTCACCCTATGGGAGAGCCGGGGAGCTGTTTTTT. This gives the protein CASSPYGRAGELFF.

This clonotype was picked up a small number of times. The chain combines TRBV28 with TRBJ2-7, with D possibly being TRBD2 (6 bases). Germline-derived CDR1 and CDR2 are MDHEN and SYDVKM. The V and J ends lost 3 bases and 5 bases respectively, with 20 bases between them. The CDR3 loop spans 16 amino acids. The DNA of the CDR3 is TGTGCCAGCAGTTTCAAAATCCGGAGGGATTCTAACGAGCAGTACTTC. Translating gives CASSFKIRRDSNEQYF.

This sequence joins TRBV11-2 and TRBJ2-5, with 9 nucleotides matching TRBD2. The end of the DNA is better explained by TRBJ2-1, so the J call may be wrong. The CDR3 is 15 amino acids. Germline V gene lookup returns CDR1 SGHAT and CDR2 FQNNGV. The CDR3 spells CASSTPLAGRNEQFF. The DNA of the CDR3 is TGTGCCAGCAGCACCCCACTAGCGGGTCGGAATGAGCAGTTCTTC.

This clonotype was observed a handful of times. J is TRBJ2-5 and V is TRBV25-1; 8 bases line up with TRBD1. This CDR3 contains 11 residues. V dropped 8 bases and J dropped 4; count of bases not matched to a gene: 0. Germline loops: CDR1 MGHDK, CDR2 SYGVNS. The CDR3 coding sequence is TGTGCCAGCGACAGGGGAGAGACCCAGTACTTC. Translating it yields CASDRGETQYF.

J is TRBJ1-1 and V is TRBV7-3, with D possibly matching TRBD1 (5 bases). Germline CDR1 SGHTA, CDR2 FQGTGA. This CDR3 region has 13 residues. Trimming took off 5 bases at V and 1 base at J, with 8 bases between the two ends. This CDR3 reads CASSKTANTEAFF. CDR3 sequence (DNA): TGTGCCAGCAGCAAGACAGCGAACACTGAAGCTTTCTTT.

The rearrangement uses TRBV29-1 and TRBJ1-1; D gene uncertain. Germline V CDR1 and CDR2: SQVTM, ANQGSEA. With 7 bases removed from V and 0 bases from J, the gap between germline ends came to 3 bases. This CDR3 contains 10 residues. The DNA for the CDR3 is TGCAGCGGAGTGAACACTGAAGCTTTCTTT. Amino acid sequence: CSGVNTEAFF. Full variable domain (outside the CDR3, taken from reference TRBV29-1 and TRBJ1-1): SAVISQKPSRDICQRGTSLTIQCQVDSQVTMMFWYRQQPGQSLTLIATANQGSEATYESGFVIDKFPISRPNLTFSTLTVSNMSPEDSSIYLCSGVNTEAFFGQGTRLTVV.

This chain connects TRBV10-3 to TRBJ2-1, with D uncertain. CDR1 is ENHRY, CDR2 SYGVKD, per germline. The CDR3 contains 14 residues. The ends were cut back, 3 bases at V and 3 bases at J, with 9 bases in the middle. This CDR3 is CAISDETHYNEQFF. The CDR3 DNA sequence: TGTGCCATCAGTGATGAGACGCACTACAATGAGCAGTTCTTC.

This chain joins TRBV4-3 and TRBJ2-6, with D uncertain. The CDR3 is 16 amino acids. The germline V gene encodes CDR1 LGHNA and CDR2 YSLEER. Trimming removed 1 base at V and 1 base at J, with 8 bases between. In nucleotides, the CDR3 is TGCGCCAGCAGCCAAGTGCTCGGGTCTGGGGCCAACGTCCTGACTTTC. This translates into CASSQVLGSGANVLTF.

The rearrangement uses TRBV25-1 and TRBJ2-7; TRBD1 agrees at 12 bases. Trimming cost V 7 bases and J 6 bases; bases outside gene matches: 10. Looked up from germline, CDR1 is MGHDK and CDR2 is SYGVNS. The CDR3 contains 15 residues. The CDR3 sequence: CASTPGGQGAGEQYF. CDR3 DNA: TGTGCCAGCACCCCAGGGGGACAGGGGGCTGGCGAGCAGTACTTC.

In its sample, this clonotype was seen a few times. The chain employs TRBV29-1 and TRBJ2-5; unclear D gene. This CDR3 is 11 amino acids long. Germline V gene lookup returns CDR1 SQVTM and CDR2 ANQGSEA. V was clipped by 0 bases and J by 4 bases, with 3 bases between them. In DNA form, the CDR3 reads TGCAGCGTTGAAGAGTCAGAGACCCAGTACTTC. Translated, it gives CSVEESETQYF.

The chain carries TRBV5-1 and TRBJ2-1; 9 bases are a match to TRBD1. CDR1 SGHRS and CDR2 YFSETQ come from the germline V gene. This CDR3 is 14 amino acids long. Trimming at V came to 0 bases and at J to 8 bases, leaving 3 bases not matched to a gene. The CDR3: CASSLGQGGDEQFF. The CDR3 bases are TGCGCCAGCAGCTTGGGACAGGGGGGCGATGAGCAGTTCTTC.

This clonotype was found once. The V call is TRBV20-1, the J call TRBJ2-1; tentative D call: TRBD2 (6 bases). Germline V CDR1 and CDR2: DFQATT, SNEGSKA (reference sequence). V was shortened by 1 base and J by 0 bases, with 10 bases between the two germline ends. This CDR3 spans 15 amino acids. The CDR3 is CSARGFGSSYNEQFF. DNA for the CDR3: TGCAGTGCTAGAGGATTCGGGAGCTCCTACAATGAGCAGTTCTTC.

There are a few counts of this clonotype. The rearrangement uses TRBV12-3 or TRBV12-4 and TRBJ2-5; D is possibly TRBD1 (5 bases). Trimming pared 7 bases from V and 5 bases from J, leaving 20 bases between. This CDR3 is 15 amino acids long. CDR3 nucleotides: TGTGCCAGCACCATTTTTCAGGGTATAGGGGAGACCCAGTACTTC. Protein sequence: CASTIFQGIGETQYF.

The chain joins TRBV7-9 to TRBJ1-2; TRBD1 might be the D (6 bases). Trimming removed 1 base from V and 4 bases from J, with 13 bases in between. This CDR3 has 15 amino acids. CDR1 and CDR2 (germline): SEHNR, FQNEAQ (reference sequence). The CDR3, as DNA: TGTGCCAGCAGCTTAGGGGGCAGGGGAGCCTATGGCTACACCTTC. It codes for CASSLGGRGAYGYTF.

The rearrangement uses TRBV7-8 and TRBJ2-5; 9 bases fit TRBD2. Judging by the DNA end, TRBJ2-1 fits better; the J call may be wrong. Germline V gene lookup returns CDR1 SGHVS and CDR2 FQNEAQ. This CDR3 region has 13 residues. The CDR3 is CASRRREGNEQFF. DNA of the CDR3: TGTGCCAGCAGAAGGCGGGAGGGCAATGAGCAGTTCTTC.

This chain links TRBV6-5 with TRBJ2-7, with a weak D call TRBD2 (7 bases). Germline lookup yields CDR1 MNHEY and CDR2 SVGAGI. CDR3 length equals 15 residues. V lost 7 bases to trimming and J lost 4 bases, with 20 bases between them. CDR3 nucleotides: TGTGCCAGCACCCCGACTCCGGGGGGCGGGTACGAGCAGTACTTC. This codes for CASTPTPGGGYEQYF.

The chain joins TRBV12-3 or TRBV12-4 to TRBJ2-1, with D unclear. Trimming took 3 bases from V and 6 from J, leaving 9 bases between them. The CDR3 runs to 13 residues. The CDR3 here is CASSLPVANEQFF. The CDR3 DNA reads as TGTGCCAGCAGTTTGCCAGTTGCCAATGAGCAGTTCTTC.

This clonotype appeared a few times. The rearrangement joins TRBV19 to TRBJ2-4; TRBD1 matches at 7 bases. There are 14 residues in the CDR3. In germline, CDR1 is LNHDA, CDR2 SQIVND (reference sequence). With V trimmed by 5 bases and J by 2 bases, 3 bases remained unmatched. DNA for the CDR3: TGTGCCAGTAGTCGGGGACAGACCAAAAACATTCAGTACTTC. Amino acid sequence: CASSRGQTKNIQYF.

The chain is built from TRBV5-1 and TRBJ2-5; no firm D call. TRBJ2-7 explains the end of the DNA better; the J call may be wrong. There are 16 residues in the CDR3. Germline V lookup: CDR1 SGHRS, CDR2 YFSETQ. The CDR3 region is CASSTEPDGLTYEQYF. The CDR3 nucleotides read TGCGCCAGCAGCACAGAGCCCGACGGCCTGACCTACGAGCAGTACTTC.

The table lists this clonotype with a few counts. V gene TRBV7-9 combines with J gene TRBJ2-1, with a weak D call TRBD2 (5 bases). Looked up from germline, CDR1 is SEHNR and CDR2 is FQNEAQ (reference sequence). Trimming took 5 bases from V and 11 from J, leaving 10 bases between them. The CDR3 spans 11 residues. The CDR3 sequence: CASSQRDQQFF. CDR3 nucleotide sequence: TGTGCCAGCAGCCAGAGGGATCAGCAGTTCTTC.

The rearrangement joins TRBV7-9 to TRBJ1-1; D may be TRBD1 (6 bases). Deletions cut 0 bases from V and 0 bases from J, with 11 bases between. Germline V gene sequence: CDR1 SEHNR, CDR2 FQNEAQ (reference sequence). The CDR3 is 16 residues long. DNA of the CDR3: TGTGCCAGCAGCTTAGCGGGTCAGGGGATGAACACTGAAGCTTTCTTT. Its translation: CASSLAGQGMNTEAFF.

This clonotype was recorded a few times. The gene calls are TRBV28 and TRBJ2-7; TRBD2 agrees at 7 bases. In germline, CDR1 is MDHEN, CDR2 SYDVKM. CDR3 size: 15 residues. V shed 6 bases, J shed 1 base, and the junction held 9 bases outside the gene matches. The CDR3 DNA sequence: TGTGCCAGCAGGGGGGTTAGCGGGCTTTCCTACGAGCAGTACTTC. Translated: CASRGVSGLSYEQYF.

This clonotype came up a few times. The rearrangement joins TRBV4-3 to TRBJ2-7; 7 nucleotides align to TRBD1. Near its end, the DNA agrees better with TRBJ2-5, so the J call may be wrong. The CDR3 covers 13 residues. In germline, CDR1 is LGHNA, CDR2 YSLEER. CDR3 coding DNA: TGCGCCAGCAGCCATAAACAGGGGGAGACCCAGTACTTC. Residues: CASSHKQGETQYF.

This chain joins TRBV20-1 and TRBJ2-1; 11 nucleotides agree with TRBD2. Germline V gene sequence: CDR1 DFQATT, CDR2 SNEGSKA (reference sequence). V lost 8 bases and J lost 9; bases outside the gene matches: 9. This CDR3 spans 13 amino acids. The CDR3 DNA reads as TGCAGTACCCGACTAGCGGGGCGGGGTGAGCAGTTCTTC. This sequence encodes CSTRLAGRGEQFF.